Listed here are 13 T cell receptor beta chains from one sample, sequenced in a study of early T cells in non-severe SARS-CoV-2 infection. TCRdb re-analysed the 5' RACE reads in MiXCR, keeping a single row per CDR3 protein. The sample comprises tens of thousands of distinct CDR3 sequences, about 9.1% of which are singletons, and 4.2% rests with the top ten. The source material was whole blood. The receptors were sampled from an adult who was a healthcare worker with PCR-confirmed SARS-CoV-2 infection or an uninfected control (not recorded which).

The chain recombines TRBV4-3 with TRBJ1-1, with D hard to call. CDR1 and CDR2 from the germline V gene are LGHNA and YSLEER. The CDR3 contains 13 residues. V lost 0 bases, J lost 8 bases, and 10 bases lay in between. In DNA, the CDR3 is TGCGCCAGCAGCCAAGATAAGAACCTAGAAGCTTTCTTT. Translation gives CASSQDKNLEAFF.

This clonotype was detected ten times or more. This chain's CDR3 is CASSPGPDRLGSGETQYF. CDR3 bases: TGTGCCAGCAGCCCAGGACCGGACCGACTGGGGTCTGGAGAGACCCAGTACTTC. V and J are TRBV5-4 and TRBJ2-5; no clear D. V lost 4 bases and J lost 4, with 26 bases in between. This CDR3 has 18 amino acids. CDR1 SGHNT and CDR2 YYREEE come from the germline V gene (reference sequence).

At least ten counts were recorded for this clonotype. This sequence joins TRBV30 and TRBJ1-1; D remains ambiguous. The CDR3 is 12 residues long. Germline V gene lookup returns CDR1 GTSNPN and CDR2 SVGIG (reference sequence). Deletions cut 2 bases from V and 6 bases from J, with 10 bases between. In DNA form, the CDR3 reads TGTGCCTGGAGTATAAGGTGGGCTGAAGCTTTCTTT. This encodes CAWSIRWAEAFF.

In this sample, this clonotype turned up a few times. This chain uses TRBV7-2 with TRBJ1-1; possibly TRBD1 for D (5 bases). Germline CDR1 reads SGHTA; CDR2 reads FQGNSA. Trimming took off 5 bases at V and 11 bases at J, with 18 bases between the two ends. The CDR3 runs 13 residues. CDR3 region: CASSPDSDIGAFF. The CDR3 DNA reads TGTGCCAGCAGCCCCGACAGTGACATTGGGGCTTTCTTT.

This clonotype was counted many times. The V gene is TRBV30, the J gene TRBJ1-1; no clear D. The V gene lost 0 bases and the J gene lost 5 bases, with 10 bases spanning the gap. The length of the CDR3 is 13 residues. The V gene's germline CDR1 is GTSNPN and CDR2 SVGIG (reference sequence). CDR3 in amino acids: CAWSVEGLTEAFF. The CDR3 coding sequence is TGTGCCTGGAGTGTAGAGGGTCTAACTGAAGCTTTCTTT.

Ten or more counts support this clonotype. This rearrangement joins TRBV19 to TRBJ1-2, with a weak D call TRBD1 (5 bases). Looked up from germline, CDR1 is LNHDA and CDR2 is SQIVND (reference sequence). This CDR3 has 13 residues. V was trimmed by 5 bases and J by 4 bases, leaving 11 bases between them. CDR3: CASSWGTAYGYTF. CDR3 sequence (DNA): TGTGCCAGTAGTTGGGGGACGGCCTATGGCTACACCTTC.

This clonotype was observed many times. This chain connects TRBV19 to TRBJ1-4; D is unresolved. Deletions cut 1 base from V and 7 bases from J, with 13 bases between. The length of the CDR3 is 15 residues. Germline-derived CDR1 and CDR2 are LNHDA and SQIVND (reference sequence). The CDR3 here is CASSIGPGRGEKLFF. The CDR3 coding sequence is TGTGCCAGTAGTATAGGACCGGGAAGAGGTGAAAAACTGTTTTTT.

This clonotype was detected ten times or more. The chain is built from TRBV3-1 and TRBJ1-5, with TRBD1 as a possible D gene (6 bases). The length of the CDR3 is 15 residues. The germline V gene encodes CDR1 LGHDT and CDR2 YNNKEL (reference sequence). The germline V and J ends were trimmed by 3 bases and 1 base, with 10 bases remaining between them. DNA of the CDR3: TGTGCCAGCAGCCAGGGCGGGGGCAGCAATCAGCCCCAGCATTTT. It yields the protein CASSQGGGSNQPQHF.

Many counts were recorded for this clonotype. This sequence joins TRBV20-1 and TRBJ1-2; D gene uncertain. With 0 bases removed from V and 8 bases from J, the gap between germline ends came to 13 bases. In germline, CDR1 is DFQATT, CDR2 SNEGSKA (reference sequence). The CDR3 is 13 amino acids. The CDR3 spells CSARETALQGYTF. In DNA, the CDR3 is TGCAGTGCTAGAGAGACGGCGCTCCAGGGCTACACCTTC.

This clonotype has a count of ten or more. In DNA form, the CDR3 reads TGTGCCAGCAGCTCCACGGGTAGTAGCGCAGATACGCAGTATTTT. It translates to CASSSTGSSADTQYF. The V call is TRBV7-3, the J call TRBJ2-3; possibly TRBD2 for D (5 bases). V dropped 4 bases and J dropped 4 bases, with 15 bases sitting between them. This CDR3 is 15 amino acids long. Germline CDR1 and CDR2: SGHTA and FQGTGA.

This clonotype was seen more than once but under ten times. The chain uses TRBV7-9 and TRBJ1-2; TRBD1 aligns across 7 bases. Trimming removed 5 bases from V and 8 bases from J; junction bases left unmatched: 8. Germline-derived CDR1 and CDR2 are SEHNR and FQNEAQ (reference sequence). The length of the CDR3 is 13 residues. The CDR3 spells CASSRWTGFGYTF. Here the CDR3 DNA reads TGTGCCAGCAGCCGCTGGACAGGATTCGGCTACACCTTC.

This clonotype was detected a few times. The V and J genes are TRBV10-3 and TRBJ2-5; D is unclear. Germline V lookup: CDR1 ENHRY, CDR2 SYGVKD. V shed 0 bases and J shed 4 bases, with 6 bases lying between them. CDR3 length: 13 amino acids. CDR3 region: CAISESNVETQYF. CDR3 DNA sequence: TGTGCCATCAGTGAGTCTAACGTAGAGACCCAGTACTTC.

This clonotype was found many times. The CDR3: CASSLGQNYGYTF. The CDR3 nucleotides are TGTGCCAGCAGCTTAGGACAGAACTATGGCTACACCTTC. The rearrangement joins TRBV7-9 to TRBJ1-2; tentative D call: TRBD1 (5 bases). The CDR3 runs 13 residues. Germline CDR1 reads SEHNR; CDR2 reads FQNEAQ (reference sequence). V lost 1 base and J lost 2, with 5 bases in between.